Presented here are 6 T cell receptor beta chains from one specimen sequenced in a study of cytomegalovirus exposure and HLA in healthy donors. The PCR contained 60 Vbeta and 13 Jbeta primers. The assay was immunoSEQ multiplex PCR, and TCRdb's table has in-frame clones only and misses some. Here the sample spans over 150,000 clones, roughly 80% being singletons. Sequenced sample: PBMCs. These receptors all come from a human donor in good health.

This chain connects TRBV7-2 to TRBJ1-5, with D unresolved. The CDR3 extends over 15 amino acids. Trimming took 0 bases from V and 3 from J, leaving 9 bases between them. The germline gives CDR1 SGHTA, CDR2 FQGNSA. The CDR3 loop is CASSLAATTNQPQHF. The DNA of the CDR3 is TGTGCCAGCAGCTTAGCCGCCACTACCAATCAGCCCCAGCATTTT.

This clone was seen a few times. V gene TRBV7-6 combines with J gene TRBJ2-1; 11 bases line up with TRBD2. Germline CDR1 reads SGHVS; CDR2 reads FNYEAQ. Unmatched junction bases numbered 6, after V lost 5 bases and J lost 6 bases. CDR3 length equals 15 residues. CDR3: CASSALAGGPNEQFF. CDR3 nucleotides: TGTGCCAGCAGCGCTCTAGCGGGGGGACCCAATGAGCAGTTCTTC.

The rearrangement joins TRBV7-8 to TRBJ2-5; maybe TRBD2 (7 bases). Germline V gives CDR1 SGHVS, CDR2 FQNEAQ. The CDR3 is 13 amino acids. The ends were cut back, 8 bases at V and 13 bases at J, with 23 bases in the middle. The CDR3, as DNA: TGTGCCAGCCGGGGGGAAATTCGGGACATACCGTACTTC. This codes for CASRGEIRDIPYF.

The chain combines TRBV19 with TRBJ1-2; 8 nucleotides align to TRBD1. Trimming took 6 bases from V and 3 from J; bases not matched to a gene: 6. CDR1 and CDR2 from the germline V gene are LNHDA and SQIVND (reference sequence). The length of the CDR3 is 14 residues. The CDR3 sequence is CASRDGQGHYGYTF. For the CDR3, the DNA is TGTGCCAGTAGAGACGGACAGGGACACTATGGCTACACCTTC.

The J gene is TRBJ1-6, the V gene TRBV6-5; D remains unclear. The V gene lost 5 bases and the J gene lost 0 bases, with 8 bases spanning the gap. This CDR3 comprises 15 residues. Germline V lookup: CDR1 MNHEY, CDR2 SVGAGI. CDR3 sequence reads: CASSRDSSYNSPLHF. CDR3 nucleotide sequence: TGTGCCAGCAGTCGAGATAGCTCCTATAATTCACCCCTCCACTTT.

The chain recombines TRBV5-4 with TRBJ2-3; 8 positions match TRBD2. This CDR3 is built from 19 residues. Trimming at V came to 4 bases and at J to 1 base, leaving 17 bases not matched to a gene. Germline values: CDR1 SGHNT, CDR2 YYREEE (reference sequence). The CDR3 here is CASSLGGGGGNRGTDTQYF. The CDR3 DNA is TGTGCCAGCAGCCTCGGGGGGGGCGGGGGGAATCGGGGCACAGATACGCAGTATTTT.